The T cell receptor beta chain under discussion was sequenced for a study of identical twins. Notes on the study in general: Analyses of zero insertions could, in part, be confounded by invariant MAIT and iNKT cells.

Unique molecular identifiers were present on the cDNA, and a universal primer site came from template switching. TCRdb called the 5' RACE reads again in MiXCR, with one record for every CDR3 protein. The profile shows about 660,000 distinct CDR3 sequences, 8% to 9% of them singletons. This clonotype was counted a few times. Antigen unknown. Germline CDR1 reads LNHDA; CDR2 reads SQIVND (reference sequence). The CDR3 has 15 residues. Trimming removed 3 bases at V and 4 bases at J, with 15 bases between. These same data were also listed under a study on yellow fever vaccine responses in identical twins.

The rearrangement links TRBV19 to TRBJ2-5; D call uncertain. The TCR was taken from a young woman in good health. Sequencing input: PBMCs. CDR3 coding DNA: TGTGCCAGTAGTATGCTGGGAACTACGGGAGAGACCCAGTACTTC. This sequence encodes CASSMLGTTGETQYF. Using reference TRBV19 and TRBJ2-5 for the parts outside the CDR3, the full variable domain is DGGITQSPKYLFRKEGQNVTLSCEQNLNHDAMYWYRQDPGQGLRLIYYSQIVNDFQKGDIAEGYSVSREKKESFPLTVTSAQKNPTAFYLCASSMLGTTGETQYFGPGTRLLVL.